The 30 T cell receptor beta chains in this list originate from one sample, sequenced in a study of T cell repertoires in cytomegalovirus infection. TCRdb re-called the reads through MiXCR, storing one row per CDR3 protein. Of approximately 500,000 distinct CDR3 sequences listed, about 15% are singletons. Input material: CD8+ T cells from PBMCs. The receptors were sampled from a human donor in good health (CMV status not recorded). Some clones in this sample may be carry-over from other donors' samples.

This clonotype has at least ten counts. The genes are TRBV28 and TRBJ2-1, with 9 bases lining up with TRBD1. CDR1 and CDR2 (germline): MDHEN, SYDVKM. The CDR3 is 14 amino acids. Trimming took 4 bases from V and 9 from J; bases not matched to a gene: 7. CDR3 protein: CASSYTGTGSEQFF. CDR3 nucleotide sequence: TGTGCCAGCAGTTATACCGGGACAGGGAGTGAGCAGTTCTTC. Based on the CDR3 plus reference TRBV28 and TRBJ2-1, the full variable domain is DVKVTQSSRYLVKRTGEKVFLECVQDMDHENMFWYRQDPGLGLRLIYFSYDVKMKEKGDIPEGYSVSREKKERFSLILESASTNQTSMYLCASSYTGTGSEQFFGPGTRLTVL.

This clonotype was recorded at least ten times. The rearrangement links TRBV18 to TRBJ2-1, with 8 bases fitting TRBD2. There are 16 residues in the CDR3. J lost 7 bases, V lost 0 bases, and 8 bases had no gene match. CDR1 KGHSH and CDR2 LQKENI come from the germline V gene. CDR3 DNA sequence: TGTGCCAGCTCACCACCGGCTCCGGGACTAGGAAATGAGCAGTTCTTC. It specifies CASSPPAPGLGNEQFF.

The V call is TRBV25-1, the J call TRBJ1-2; D perhaps matches TRBD1 (5 bases). V shed 3 bases and J shed 8 bases, with 13 bases lying between them. Germline values: CDR1 MGHDK, CDR2 SYGVNS. The CDR3 covers 13 residues. The CDR3 coding sequence is TGTGCCAGCAGTGAGGGGACCATGGAGGGCTACACCTTC. This translates into CASSEGTMEGYTF.

This clonotype occurred a few times. The gene calls are TRBV19 and TRBJ1-2; possibly TRBD1 for D (6 bases). Germline V lookup: CDR1 LNHDA, CDR2 SQIVND (reference sequence). V was trimmed by 8 bases and J by 7 bases, leaving 20 bases between them. The CDR3 contains 14 residues. CDR3 nucleotide sequence: TGTGCCAGTTGGGGGGGGGGCCTCGGTTCTGGCTACACCTTC. Amino acid sequence: CASWGGGLGSGYTF.

The chain combines TRBV30 with TRBJ1-4; 8 bases line up with TRBD1. The V and J ends lost 4 bases and 8 bases, in that order; junction bases with no gene match: 3. The CDR3 runs 12 residues. Germline assignment: CDR1 GTSNPN and CDR2 SVGIG (reference sequence). The CDR3: CAWKAGGEKLFF. The DNA for the CDR3 is TGTGCCTGGAAGGCAGGGGGCGAAAAACTGTTTTTT.

This clonotype was seen many times. This CDR3 is CASSAPGQGFYEQYF. As DNA, the CDR3 is TGTGCCAGCAGCGCGCCCGGACAGGGTTTCTACGAGCAGTACTTC. This rearrangement joins TRBV7-9 to TRBJ2-7, with 8 bases fitting TRBD1. The CDR3 loop spans 15 amino acids. Looked up from germline, CDR1 is SEHNR and CDR2 is FQNEAQ (reference sequence). Germline trimming cut 5 bases from V and 3 bases from J; bases unmatched to any gene: 9.

V usage is TRBV15 and J usage is TRBJ2-2, with D uncertain. The CDR3 is 14 amino acids. The ends were cut back, 0 bases at V and 5 bases at J, with 7 bases in the middle. The germline CDR1 and CDR2 sequences are LNHNV and YYDKDF (reference sequence). The CDR3 here is CATSREVLTGELFF. CDR3 in DNA: TGTGCCACCAGCAGAGAAGTCTTAACCGGGGAGCTGTTTTTT.

This chain connects TRBV6-5 to TRBJ1-2; 9 nucleotides match TRBD1. Unmatched junction bases numbered 4, after V lost 0 bases and J lost 5 bases. Germline CDR1 reads MNHEY; CDR2 reads SVGAGI. The CDR3 loop spans 15 amino acids. CDR3 sequence reads: CASSYSGQGLYGYTF. In DNA form, the CDR3 reads TGTGCCAGCAGTTACTCGGGACAGGGTCTTTATGGCTACACCTTC.

This rearrangement joins TRBV3-1 to TRBJ2-3; no definite D call. The germline V gene has CDR1 LGHDT and CDR2 YNNKEL (reference sequence). Trimming took off 0 bases at V and 1 base at J, with 11 bases between the two ends. This CDR3 spans 16 amino acids. CDR3 nucleotides: TGTGCCAGCAGCCAAGATTCTGGCGGAGGCACAGATACGCAGTATTTT. Protein sequence: CASSQDSGGGTDTQYF.

This clonotype was recorded many times. The rearrangement links TRBV7-2 to TRBJ2-6; D tentatively reads TRBD1 or TRBD2 (5 bases each). Germline V gene data show CDR1 as SGHTA and CDR2 as FQGNSA. Trimming took 5 bases from V and 0 from J, leaving 14 bases between them. CDR3 length equals 17 residues. CDR3 amino acids: CASSPVGEISGANVLTF. The CDR3 DNA reads as TGTGCCAGCAGCCCCGTGGGGGAAATCTCTGGGGCCAACGTCCTGACTTTC. Full variable domain (rest looked up from reference TRBV7-2 and TRBJ2-6): GAGVSQSPSNKVTEKGKDVELRCDPISGHTALYWYRQSLGQGLEFLIYFQGNSAPDKSGLPSDRFSAERTGGSVSTLTIQRTQQEDSAVYLCASSPVGEISGANVLTFGAGSRLTVL.

In this sample, this clonotype turned up many times. The chain joins TRBV7-9 to TRBJ2-5; the D gene is possibly TRBD2 (5 bases). The V and J ends lost 3 bases and 4 bases respectively, with 12 bases between them. Germline loops: CDR1 SEHNR, CDR2 FQNEAQ (reference sequence). The length of the CDR3 is 14 residues. The CDR3 DNA sequence: TGTGCCAGCAGCTTGGGTCGGGGTACAGAGACCCAGTACTTC. As protein: CASSLGRGTETQYF.

This clonotype was detected ten times or more. The chain employs TRBV6-1 and TRBJ2-1, with 7 bases aligning to TRBD2. Trimming removed 6 bases from V and 8 bases from J; junction bases left unmatched: 10. Germline V gene data show CDR1 as MNHNS and CDR2 as SASEGT. CDR3 size: 14 residues. The CDR3 loop reads CASRASGLMDEQFF. The DNA of the CDR3 is TGTGCCAGCAGGGCTAGCGGCCTCATGGATGAGCAGTTCTTC.

This clonotype was recorded many times. The chain uses TRBV12-3 or TRBV12-4 and TRBJ2-7; D is uncertain. The germline V and J ends were trimmed by 2 bases and 6 bases, with 11 bases remaining between them. The CDR3 sequence is 13 residues long. The CDR3 protein is CASSLTPAGEQYF. As DNA, the CDR3 is TGTGCCAGCAGTTTAACACCCGCTGGCGAGCAGTACTTC.

V is TRBV24-1 and J is TRBJ2-3; no clear D gene. The length of the CDR3 is 12 residues. Trimming left V 8 bases short and J 3 bases short, with 8 bases between. Germline CDR1 reads KGHDR; CDR2 reads SFDVKD. CDR3 residues: CATTRKTDTQYF. The CDR3 DNA reads TGTGCCACCACACGCAAGACAGATACGCAGTATTTT.

The sample holds a few counts of this clonotype. This chain connects TRBV7-6 to TRBJ1-1; the D gene is possibly TRBD1 (6 bases). Germline CDR1 SGHVS, CDR2 FNYEAQ. This CDR3 is built from 15 residues. Trimming removed 5 bases at V and 1 base at J, with 14 bases between. The CDR3 nucleotides read TGTGCCAGCAGCGCAGCGATGACAGGGAACACTGAAGCTTTCTTT. Protein product: CASSAAMTGNTEAFF.

CDR3 sequence reads: CASSQVWGTNTEAFF. The CDR3, as DNA: TGTGCCAGCAGCCAAGTATGGGGTACTAACACTGAAGCTTTCTTT. This chain uses TRBV3-1 with TRBJ1-1; unclear D gene. Germline V CDR1 and CDR2: LGHDT, YNNKEL (reference sequence). This CDR3 has 15 amino acids. Deletions cut 1 base from V and 2 bases from J, with 11 bases between.

At least ten counts were recorded for this clonotype. CDR3 region: CASSEPPGSNTEAFF. CDR3 in DNA: TGTGCCAGCAGCGAACCGCCGGGTAGTAACACTGAAGCTTTCTTT. V gene TRBV2 combines with J gene TRBJ1-1; D unclear. This CDR3 is 15 amino acids long. V lost 6 bases, J lost 2 bases, and 16 bases lay in between. Per germline, CDR1 SNHLY and CDR2 FYNNEI.

This clonotype was detected once. An end of the junction does not agree with germline; a read error may underlie this. The V call is TRBV27, the J call TRBJ2-1; 9 nucleotides agree with TRBD1. Germline V gene data show CDR1 as MNHEY and CDR2 as SMNVEV (reference sequence). CDR3 length: 16 residues. The CDR3 DNA is TGTGCCGGCAGGACCCGGGACAGGGACGATACAAATGAGCAGTTCTTC. Protein: CAGRTRDRDDTNEQFF.

This clonotype was counted ten times or more. This chain connects TRBV12-3 or TRBV12-4 to TRBJ2-7; D assignment may be TRBD1 or TRBD2 (6 bases each). The CDR3 is made up of 13 amino acids. The germline V and J ends were trimmed by 4 bases and 3 bases, with 10 bases remaining between them. In DNA form, the CDR3 reads TGTGCCAGCAGTTGGGGGGCAATCTACGAGCAGTACTTC. It specifies CASSWGAIYEQYF.

This clonotype was detected ten times or more. This chain connects TRBV27 to TRBJ1-1; D remains ambiguous. The V and J ends lost 0 bases and 7 bases respectively, with 12 bases between them. This CDR3 contains 14 residues. The germline gives CDR1 MNHEY, CDR2 SMNVEV (reference sequence). The CDR3 region has the DNA TGTGCCAGCAGTTTATCGTGGGGTGCCCATGAAGCTTTCTTT. This translates into CASSLSWGAHEAFF.

This clonotype was counted a few times. The chain recombines TRBV5-1 with TRBJ1-1; D might be TRBD1 (5 bases). The CDR3 contains 12 residues. CDR1 and CDR2 (germline): SGHRS, YFSETQ. V shed 0 bases and J shed 10 bases, with 10 bases lying between them. The CDR3 nucleotides are TGCGCCAGCAGCTTGGAGGCGGGGGTAGCTTTCTTT. Translating it yields CASSLEAGVAFF.

The chain has TRBV4-2 and TRBJ2-5; TRBD1 matches at 10 bases. The germline gives CDR1 LGHNA, CDR2 YNFKEQ. The trim removed 4 bases at V and 5 bases at J, leaving 13 bases unmatched. This CDR3 region has 17 residues. The CDR3 DNA reads TGTGCCAGCAGCCCTTTCGACAGGGGGCTCATCTGGGAGACCCAGTACTTC. Protein sequence: CASSPFDRGLIWETQYF.

The table lists this clonotype with many counts. V and J are TRBV7-2 and TRBJ2-5; D is ambiguous. This CDR3 comprises 14 residues. Between the trimmed V and J ends, which lost 5 bases and 1 base, there was a span of 11 bases. Germline-derived CDR1 and CDR2 are SGHTA and FQGNSA. CDR3 nucleotide sequence: TGTGCCAGCAGCCTGGCGGAGATCCAAGAGACCCAGTACTTC. It yields the protein CASSLAEIQETQYF.

As to this clonotype: Being one base from a much bigger clone, this may be a read error. The CDR3 does not end in the conserved phenylalanine or tryptophan, so this is likely a read error. This chain joins TRBV28 and TRBJ2-5, with 12 bases identical to TRBD2. Germline CDR1 reads MDHEN; CDR2 reads SYDVKM. CDR3 size: 16 residues. J lost 5 bases, V lost 6 bases, and 10 bases had no gene match. CDR3: CASRTSLAGGGETQYL. CDR3 nucleotide sequence: TGTGCCAGCAGGACTTCCCTAGCGGGAGGGGGGGAGACCCAGTACTTA.

This clonotype was counted many times. The chain employs TRBV6-1 and TRBJ2-7; TRBD2 aligns across 10 bases. The V segment lost 2 bases and the J segment 6 bases; nucleotides outside the gene matches: 7. The CDR3 covers 15 residues. Germline loops: CDR1 MNHNS, CDR2 SASEGT. CDR3: CASSESGLAGVEQYF. CDR3 sequence (DNA): TGTGCCAGCAGTGAATCGGGGCTAGCGGGAGTCGAGCAGTACTTC.

This clonotype was seen a handful of times. The chain joins TRBV7-6 to TRBJ1-3; 9 bases line up with TRBD1. CDR3 size: 13 residues. Germline CDR1 and CDR2: SGHVS and FNYEAQ. J gave up 7 bases and V 5 bases, and 3 bases lay outside the gene matches. Here the CDR3 reads CASSRGQGNTIYF. The CDR3, as DNA: TGTGCCAGCAGCCGCGGACAGGGGAACACCATATATTTT.

This clonotype is categorized as medium-sized. The CDR3 nucleotides read TGCGCCAGCAGCCAAGCTGGGACAGGGGAAGAGACCCAGTACTTC. It yields the protein CASSQAGTGEETQYF. The chain is built from TRBV4-1 and TRBJ2-5; TRBD1 agrees at 10 bases. Per the germline V gene, CDR1 is MGHRA and CDR2 is YSYEKL. With V trimmed by 1 base and J by 3 bases, 2 bases remained unmatched. The CDR3 has 15 residues.

CDR3 loop: CASSQVSTAGSISYEQYF. CDR3 nucleotides: TGTGCCAGCAGCCAAGTCAGTACAGCGGGCTCCATCTCCTACGAGCAGTACTTC. V and J are TRBV4-2 and TRBJ2-7; D is perhaps TRBD2 (6 bases). The germline V gene has CDR1 LGHNA and CDR2 YNFKEQ. The CDR3 consists of 18 residues. Deletions cut 1 base from V and 0 bases from J, with 19 bases between.

Only a few counts were recorded for this clonotype. This chain connects TRBV27 to TRBJ1-2, with TRBD1 identical over 8 bases. Trimming removed 3 bases from V and 4 bases from J; junction bases left unmatched: 13. Germline V lookup: CDR1 MNHEY, CDR2 SMNVEV (reference sequence). This CDR3 contains 17 residues. CDR3 coding DNA: TGTGCCAGCAGTTTTAACGGTGGACAGGGTCAAACCTATGGCTACACCTTC. Encoded protein: CASSFNGGQGQTYGYTF.

Here the CDR3 reads CASSLYGAQYF. CDR3 coding DNA: TGTGCCAGCAGCTTGTACGGCGCGCAGTATTTT. V and J are TRBV5-6 and TRBJ2-3, with no clear D. Germline V gene sequence: CDR1 SGHDT, CDR2 YYEEEE. CDR3 length equals 11 residues. Trimming cost V 1 base and J 10 bases, with 7 bases left between them.